The entry that follows covers one TCR beta chain sequence. The data originate from a study of human T cells and chemical hapten exposure. Overall study: The cohort included alopecia areata under or over 50% scalp, totalis and universalis.

Treatment defined: therapeutic diphenylcyclopropenone sensitization with weekly scalp DPC. As the library was built, unique molecular identifiers were attached to individual cDNA molecules. TCRdb independently ran MiXCR on the reads; one entry per CDR3 protein. The sample includes 120 to 150 distinct CDR3 sequences, about 60% of them seen just once. Germline assignment: CDR1 MDHEN and CDR2 SYDVKM. Between the trimmed V and J ends, which lost 6 bases and 7 bases, there was a span of 16 bases. The CDR3 is made up of 13 amino acids. The genes are TRBV28 and TRBJ2-7; D ambiguous. This sequence originates from an adult with alopecia areata. Some clones in this sample may be carry-over from other donors' samples. This table probably holds off-target reads from a library built for another chain. The sample consisted of whole blood, taken before DPC sensitization or 2, 6, or about 24 weeks after (not recorded which). The CDR3 is CASRPPGPLEQYF. The CDR3 DNA follows: TGTGCCAGCAGACCGCCCGGGCCCTTAGAGCAGTACTTC.